Detailed here is one T cell receptor beta chain. Which antigen it targets is not known. There are no base qualities to consult, and no much larger clone falls within one base. The library relied on the immunoSEQ multiplex PCR assay. For the multiplex PCR, a mixture combining 60 forward primers for TCR Vbeta segments and 13 reverse primers for TCR Jbeta segments was used. The CDR3 region of rearranged TCR beta genes was amplified from genomic DNA by a multiplex PCR assay. Amplified TCR beta libraries were sequenced as 87-base-pair reads on the Illumina HiSeq System. Turning to the authors' computational methods: A later analysis tallied roughly 80 million unique TCR beta chains across the 700 or so repertoires, and approximately 9.9 million of those chains were shared by two or more donors. To remove PCR and sequencing errors, raw reads were error-corrected and collapsed into unique sequences using a nearest-neighbor algorithm that merged closely related sequences. CDR3 sequences were aligned to IMGT reference sequences to assign V, D and J gene segments. For a sequence to be retained, at least a six-nucleotide match to both a V gene segment and a J gene segment was required. A rearrangement counted as productive if the CDR3 had no stop codons and remained in frame with V and J, and every other rearrangement counted as non-productive. Following IMGT convention, CDR3 was defined as the stretch from the second conserved V-encoded cysteine up to the conserved J-encoded phenylalanine. The earlier analysis of a few hundred of the donors excluded sequences that lacked an unambiguous match to a single V gene segment. An earlier analysis of several hundred of the donors called V segments functional above 56.7% productive rearrangements and segregating when the between-donor standard deviation exceeded 5%. A statistical classification framework was built to diagnose cytomegalovirus status from the catalog of TCR beta chain sequences. In a later analysis, V and J genes were assigned by comparing TCR nucleotide sequences against IMGT/GENE-DB human TR gene sequences. A later analysis assigned CDR3 sequences and most-parsimonious VDJ recombination scenarios with the TCRdist pipeline. In a later analysis, each TCR beta chain was defined by its CDR3 amino acid sequence together with its V-gene family, and reads without a unique V-gene family were excluded. In a later analysis, 500 to 700 highly shared, low-generation-probability nucleotide sequences were removed to address suspected cross-contamination and a sequencing artifact. In a later analysis, a clonal expansion index was calculated for each public chain from normalized within-repertoire ranks of inferred template counts. In a later analysis, generation probabilities were computed using a VDJ recombination model fitted to out-of-frame rearrangements, and the results were checked against IGoR. A later analysis scored TCR-TCR, TCR-HLA and TCR-CMV co-occurrence with hypergeometric tests, applying a repertoire-size bias correction to TCR pairs. In a later analysis, false discovery rates were estimated by permuting HLA or CMV assignments 20 times. In a later analysis, co-occurring TCRs were grouped using DBSCAN, with TCRdist sequence similarity added in when clustering inside HLA-allele-positive subsets. Repertoires with fewer than 30,000 or more than 120,000 public chains, plus five repertoires with anomalous nucleotide sharing, were excluded from co-occurrence clustering. As stored in TCRdb, this immuneACCESS dataset retains in-frame rearrangements with V and J assigned. A fraction of the clones does not appear; measured against another copy, unresolved V genes explain less than half of the discrepancy, and the remainder lacks a known reason. Clone size and the V and J calls come from that table; the DNA yielded D and trimming. Present in this sample are 43,000 or so clones, 60% to 85% of which were seen just once. Roughly 1.4% of the sample is in the top ten clones.

This entry comes from a study of cytomegalovirus exposure and HLA in healthy donors (dated by TCRdb to 2015 to 2018). In the study overall: An earlier analysis of 587 of the donors reported roughly 300 Gb of sequence data and 117 million unique TCR beta sequences obtained from roughly 170 million T cells. The number of typed donors differed by locus: roughly 629-640 for A, B, C, DRB1 and DQB1; about 520 for DQA1; around 610 for DPA1; and 400 to 480 for DPB1. HLA typing included class I and class II loci at four-digit resolution. A later analysis re-examined previously published TCR beta repertoires from about 700 donors and added high-resolution HLA genotyping to investigate patterns of TCR occurrence. Across around 400 genotyped donors of the cohort, an average of about 240,000 unique TCR beta nucleotide sequences per donor were sequenced, and 15% to 20% of those sequences were non-productive. Several DR-DQ haplotypes were handled as single units for association and clustering because linkage in the cohort was strong. All discovery cohort repertoires had been generated on a single sequencing platform. The study profiled the T cell repertoires of hundreds of subjects by immunosequencing and related them to cytomegalovirus serostatus. Of the roughly 400 genotyped donors, approximately 81% were placed in the genetic ancestry cluster associated with self-reported Caucasian donors. Donor age, sex, ethnicity and CMV serostatus were compiled together with the repertoire data. Along with the roughly 670-subject first cohort, a separate validation cohort of more than 90 different subjects was used. An early release that covered about 600 HLA-typed donors contained approximately 290 gigabases of sequencing data and around 85 million unique TCR sequences. An earlier analysis of fewer than 750 of the donors used high-throughput TCR beta sequencing to judge whether each TCR beta V gene segment behaved as functional or pseudogenic. The study aimed to test whether signatures of past pathogen exposure could be identified by cataloging public T cell receptors. Genome-wide SNP genotypes for about 65% of the 666 donors were used in a later genetic analysis, which treated that subset as a discovery cohort. Rather than drawing on any new phenotypic data, the later analysis identified candidate immune exposures from TCR beta sequences and the way those sequences occurred across donors. To predict cytomegalovirus infection status, the study brought together high-throughput TCR immunosequencing, statistical association of individual TCRs with disease status, and machine learning.

Study-level results and caveats: A later analysis associated about 17,000 TCR beta sequences with specific HLA alleles at a false discovery rate of 0.05. Only TCR beta chains were sequenced in this cohort, and the absence of alpha or paired-chain data limited detectable features. According to a later genetic analysis, donors in an Asian-associated ancestry cluster had fewer N-insertions in productive TCRs than the approximately 700-donor mean. In a later genetic analysis, a missense DCLRE1C variant was associated with V-gene and J-gene trimming of TCR beta chains, and the association was replicated in an independent cohort. Most TCR sequences were observed very rarely across donors, whereas some public TCRs were present in many individuals. Broadly in line with IMGT annotations, most TCR beta V segments showed up in productive rearrangements about 90% or about 30% of the time in an earlier analysis of around 550 of the donors. Strong co-occurrence of HLA alleles, especially DR and DQ, made assigning TCR associations to individual alleles difficult. A further reported finding was that TCR beta sequences accurately predicted the HLA-A and HLA-B alleles for most subjects in the first cohort. A group of highly shared sequence variants was considered likely to be a technical artifact of the sequencing pipeline. According to a later analysis, TCR association rates differed among HLA loci, with DRB1 alleles showing the most associated TCRs and HLA-C alleles showing the fewest. Because counts were too low, roughly 18 rarely observed V segments, including chromosome 9 orphons, were left out of the earlier analysis of a few hundred of the donors. Compared with equally common non-associated chains, HLA-associated TCR beta chains in a later analysis were more clonally expanded and had lower generation probabilities. In the study, some 160 TCR beta chains were listed as associated with cytomegalovirus. CMV serostatus was the only immune exposure information available for the cohort. Because some donors lacked HLA typing at each locus, the association tests relied only on the typed subset. Several of the top co-occurrence clusters appeared to be linked to parvovirus B19, influenza, CMV and Epstein-Barr virus, according to a later analysis. According to the authors, the approach could potentially be generalized to other disease states and immunological phenotypes. Correlated functional status among segregating V segments might be attributable to linkage disequilibrium, but an unknown experimental factor could not be ruled out. The classifier was reported to diagnose cytomegalovirus status with high specificity and sensitivity in both the original and validation cohorts. Three of the identified cytomegalovirus-associated TCR beta chains were confirmed in vitro to be specific for cytomegalovirus antigens. Most CMV-associated TCR beta chains appeared to be HLA-restricted in a later analysis, and the HLA associations seemed to be driven largely by CMV exposure. Presence/absence analyses assumed roughly uniform sequencing depth across donors, an assumption that may not hold.

The cohort was made up of 500 to 850 healthy bone marrow donors. All cohort members were sampled while nominally healthy, although unrecorded immune exposures were likely present. The donor tested CMV seronegative, placing the donor among the 350 to 400 seronegative members of the cohort. Each donor provided a peripheral blood sample, and peripheral blood mononuclear cells were used for TCR beta sequencing. The Qiagen DNeasy Blood Extraction Kit was used to extract genomic DNA from the blood cell samples. This TCR was sampled from a man between 25 and 39 years old in good health and CMV-seronegative. What was sequenced was PBMCs.

The CDR3 has the sequence CSVEGGIKNTSTAAQYF. At the DNA level, the sequence is TGCAGCGTTGAAGGAGGGATCAAGAACACTAGTACCGCGGCCCAGTACTTC. The chain employs TRBV29-1 and TRBJ2-5; the best D guess is TRBD2, with 5 bases matching. Trimming removed 1 base from V and 9 bases from J, leaving 27 bases between the germline ends. There are 17 amino acids in the CDR3, from cysteine to phenylalanine inclusive. Only CDR3 DNA is held: 51 bases, read in frame from base 1. Taken from the germline V gene, the CDR1 and CDR2 loops are SQVTM and ANQGSEA.